These 5 T cell receptor beta chains were sequenced from one sample in a study of blood T cell repertoires in COVID-19 (dated by TCRdb to the early 2020s). Library preparation employed the immunoSEQ multiplex PCR assay. Held by TCRdb, this immuneACCESS table contains in-frame sequences only and omits some clones. Under half of the omission traces to an unresolved V gene where checked; the cause of the rest is unknown. The sample table records tens of thousands of clones; about two thirds of these occur just once. Of the sample, 6.2% is held by the ten largest clones. Material: peripheral blood. The receptors shown here come from a man of 80 years or more with acute or convalescent COVID-19.

This clone was seen a single time. The rearrangement uses TRBV10-3 and TRBJ2-2; no definite D call. From germline, CDR1 is ENHRY and CDR2 SYGVKD. Between the trimmed V and J ends, which lost 7 bases and 4 bases, there was a span of 4 bases. The CDR3 spans 11 residues. The CDR3: CAIKSTGELFF. CDR3 nucleotides: TGTGCCATCAAGAGCACCGGGGAGCTGTTTTTT.

CDR3 sequence reads: CASSLRGQGTEAFF. The CDR3 coding sequence is TGTGCCAGCAGTTTACGGGGACAAGGCACTGAAGCTTTCTTT. The chain uses TRBV28 and TRBJ1-1; TRBD1 is a possible D gene (6 bases). Germline V CDR1 and CDR2: MDHEN, SYDVKM. The CDR3 is 14 amino acids. Trimming removed 2 bases from V and 4 bases from J, with 11 bases in between. Looking up the rest from reference TRBV28 and TRBJ1-1 gives the full variable domain: DVKVTQSSRYLVKRTGEKVFLECVQDMDHENMFWYRQDPGLGLRLIYFSYDVKMKEKGDIPEGYSVSREKKERFSLILESASTNQTSMYLCASSLRGQGTEAFFGQGTRLTVV.

The chain has TRBV5-6 and TRBJ2-1; 10 positions match TRBD1. V lost 4 bases and J lost 2; bases outside the gene matches: 6. CDR1 is SGHDT and CDR2 is YYEEEE in the germline V gene. The CDR3 extends over 16 amino acids. CDR3 in DNA: TGTGCCAGCAGCCGCGGGACAGGGGATCCCTACAATGAGCAGTTCTTC. It encodes CASSRGTGDPYNEQFF.

The rearrangement uses TRBV2 and TRBJ2-3, with a possible D match to TRBD2 (5 bases). The CDR3 has 13 amino acids. V gave up 6 bases and J gave up 8 bases, with 15 bases separating them. Germline V CDR1 and CDR2: SNHLY, FYNNEI. The CDR3 nucleotides are TGTGCCAGCAGGGGAGCCTTTGTAGGTACGCAGTATTTT. Encoded protein: CASRGAFVGTQYF.

There are a few counts of this clone. The chain uses TRBV10-3 and TRBJ1-6, with D unresolved. This CDR3 is 13 amino acids long. Germline V gives CDR1 ENHRY, CDR2 SYGVKD. V lost 4 bases, J lost 6 bases, and 7 bases lay in between. CDR3 amino acids: CAISAAPNSPLHF. The CDR3 DNA sequence: TGTGCCATCAGTGCTGCGCCTAATTCACCCCTCCACTTT.